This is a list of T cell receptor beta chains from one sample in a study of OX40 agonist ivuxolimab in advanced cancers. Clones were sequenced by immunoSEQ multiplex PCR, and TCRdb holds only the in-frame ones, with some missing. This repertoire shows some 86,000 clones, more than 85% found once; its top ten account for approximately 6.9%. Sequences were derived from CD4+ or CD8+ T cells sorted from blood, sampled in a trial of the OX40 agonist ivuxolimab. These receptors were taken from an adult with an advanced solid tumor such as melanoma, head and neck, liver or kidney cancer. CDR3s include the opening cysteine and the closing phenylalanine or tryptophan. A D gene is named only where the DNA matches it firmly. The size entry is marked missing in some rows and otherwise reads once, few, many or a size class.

TGTGCCAGCAGCCCCGGGGCCTCCTACGAGCAGTACTTC | CASSPGASYEQYF | TRBV7-9 | NA | NA | TRBJ2-7
TGTGCCAGCAGCTTAGGCGGCGCTGGTAGCGGGATGGGGAACACCGGGGAGCTGTTTTTT | CASSLGGAGSGMGNTGELFF | TRBV7-3 | NA | TRBD2 | TRBJ2-2
NA | CASSKVGKGANTEAFF | TRBV21-1 | NA | NA | TRBJ1-1
TGTGCCAGCAGCGCCGGGACTAGCGGACAAGAGACCCAGTACTTC | CASSAGTSGQETQYF | TRBV9 | NA | TRBD2 | TRBJ2-5
TGTGCCAGCAGTTTAACAGCAGGGAGGGCGTTAAAAGATCAGCCCCAGCATTTT | CASSLTAGRALKDQPQHF | TRBV28 | NA | NA | TRBJ1-5
TGTGCCAGCAAGGGGGATCCCTACGAGCAGTACTTC | CASKGDPYEQYF | TRBV2 | NA | NA | TRBJ2-7
TGTGCCAGCAGCTTAGTGGGCAGCAATCAGCCCCAGCATTTT | CASSLVGSNQPQHF | TRBV7-9 | NA | NA | TRBJ1-5
TGTGCCAGCAAGAGGGACCCAGTTCGTGACTATGGCTACACCTTC | CASKRDPVRDYGYTF | TRBV5-4 | NA | NA | TRBJ1-2
TGTGCCAGCAGCTTAGCTGTAGCGGGCGAGCAGTACTTC | CASSLAVAGEQYF | TRBV7-6 | NA | TRBD2 | TRBJ2-7
TGTGCCAGCAGCTTGGCCGGGAGTCGGTACGAGCAGTACTTC | CASSLAGSRYEQYF | TRBV5-6 | NA | NA | TRBJ2-7
TGTGCCTGGAATGCGGGAGATCAGCCCCAGCATTTT | CAWNAGDQPQHF | TRBV30 | NA | NA | TRBJ1-5
TGTGCCAGCAGCTTAGCGGGAGGTTTGGGCACCGGGGAGCTGTTTTTT | CASSLAGGLGTGELFF | TRBV5-5 | NA | TRBD2 | TRBJ2-2
TGTGCCATCTCCCCTGCCACTAATCAGCCCCAGCATTTT | CAISPATNQPQHF | TRBV10-3 | NA | NA | TRBJ1-5
TGTGCCAGCAGCGTAGTAGGGGCGGGGACAGATACGCAGTATTTT | CASSVVGAGTDTQYF | TRBV9 | NA | NA | TRBJ2-3
TGTGCCTGGTCGCCGGGACAGGGATATATAAATAGGGTTTTT | CAWSPGQGYINRVF | TRBV30 | NA | TRBD1 | TRBJ1-5
TGTGCCAGCAGCTCTCGCCCGGGGGACATTCAGTACTTC | CASSSRPGDIQYF | TRBV11-3 | NA | NA | TRBJ2-4
TGTGCCAGCAGTCCGGGACAGGGGTACAATCAGCCCCAGCATTTT | CASSPGQGYNQPQHF | TRBV28 | NA | TRBD1 | TRBJ1-5
TGTGCCAGCAGTTCTGGGACAGGGGGCTATGGGACTGAAGCTTTCTTT | CASSSGTGGYGTEAFF | TRBV28 | NA | TRBD1 | TRBJ1-1
TGCGCCAGCAGCCCGACTAGTGTGGCCTCCGAGCAGTACTTC | CASSPTSVASEQYF | TRBV5-1 | NA | NA | TRBJ2-7
TGTGCCAGCAGCCTAACAGGGGGCTTCAATGAGCAGTTCTTC | CASSLTGGFNEQFF | TRBV5-4 | NA | TRBD1 | TRBJ2-1
TGCAGCGTTGTTGTAGGGAACTACGAGCAGTACTTC | CSVVVGNYEQYF | TRBV29-1 | NA | NA | TRBJ2-7
TGTGCCAGCAGGGGGGTAGGACAGGGATATGGCTACACCTTC | CASRGVGQGYGYTF | TRBV6-5 | NA | TRBD1 | TRBJ1-2
TGCGCCAGCAGCTCTAGCCTAGCGGGAGTGGGCACAGATACGCAGTATTTT | CASSSSLAGVGTDTQYF | TRBV5-1 | NA | TRBD2 | TRBJ2-3
TGTGCCAGCAGCCTGAGAGGGATTGACGAGCAGTACTTC | CASSLRGIDEQYF | TRBV5-4 | once | NA | TRBJ2-7
TGTGCCAGCATGCTGACAGCGAACACTGAAGCTTTCTTT | CASMLTANTEAFF | TRBV7-6 | NA | NA | TRBJ1-1
TGTGCCAGCAGCTCGGACGGCTTCTCTGGGGCCAACGTCCTGACTTTC | CASSSDGFSGANVLTF | TRBV7-9 | NA | NA | TRBJ2-6
TGTGCCAGCAGCCATACATTTATGAACTATGGCTACACCTTC | CASSHTFMNYGYTF | TRBV7-2 | NA | NA | TRBJ1-2
TGCGCCAGCAGCCCAACCCAGGGCGGCGAAAAACTGTTTTTT | CASSPTQGGEKLFF | TRBV5-1 | NA | NA | TRBJ1-4
TGTGCCAGCAGCTTTTGGGGAGACAGGGGCGGTAACACTGAAGCTTTCTTT | CASSFWGDRGGNTEAFF | TRBV11-2 | NA | TRBD1 | TRBJ1-1
TGTGCCATCAGTGATCGACAGGGGTCCCCCGGGGCCAACGTCCTGACTTTC | CAISDRQGSPGANVLTF | TRBV10-3 | NA | TRBD1 | TRBJ2-6
TGTGCCATCAGTACCCGGGACAGGGACGCAACTAATGAAAAACTGTTTTTT | CAISTRDRDATNEKLFF | TRBV10-3 | NA | TRBD1 | TRBJ1-4
TGCGCCAGCAGTGAGTCGGTTAGCCCCTCGGATACGCAGTATTTT | CASSESVSPSDTQYF | TRBV10-2 | NA | NA | TRBJ2-3
TGCGCCAGCAGTCCCGGGGGCGGGAGTTCCTACAATGAGCAGTTCTTC | CASSPGGGSSYNEQFF | TRBV23-1 | NA | NA | TRBJ2-1
TGTGCCAGCAGCTTAGGGCTAAACTCCTACGAGCAGTACTTC | CASSLGLNSYEQYF | TRBV7-8 | once | NA | TRBJ2-7
TGTGCCAGCAGAGCCGGGGGCACTGAAGCTTTCTTT | CASRAGGTEAFF | TRBV6-1 | once | NA | TRBJ1-1
TGTGCCAGCAGTTCGGGGGGACAGGGGAACGGCTACACCTTC | CASSSGGQGNGYTF | TRBV28 | NA | TRBD1 | TRBJ1-2
TGTGCCAGTAGTTCCGGGACAGGGGGATTCAGTCGGCCCCAGCATTTT | CASSSGTGGFSRPQHF | TRBV19 | NA | TRBD1 | TRBJ1-5
TGTGCCAGCAGCCCCGGACTAGCGGTTAGCACAGATACGCAGTATTTT | CASSPGLAVSTDTQYF | TRBV11-3 | NA | TRBD2 | TRBJ2-3
TGTGCCAGCAGCTTGGGACTAGTCAATGAGCAGTTCTTC | CASSLGLVNEQFF | TRBV5-5 | NA | NA | TRBJ2-1
TGTGCCAGCAGCCCACGACTGGCTAGCAAATCCTACGAGCAGTACTTC | CASSPRLASKSYEQYF | TRBV6-6 | NA | NA | TRBJ2-7
TGTGCCAGCAGCTTAGTAACTTTCTTTGATGAGCAGTTCTTC | CASSLVTFFDEQFF | TRBV7-2 | NA | NA | TRBJ2-1
TGTGCCAGCAGCAAGGGGACAAACTCCTACAATGAGCAGTTCTTC | CASSKGTNSYNEQFF | TRBV28 | NA | NA | TRBJ2-1
TGTGCCAGCAGCTTAGAAGGAGAAGGGGATCAGCCCCAGCATTTT | CASSLEGEGDQPQHF | TRBV7-9 | once | NA | TRBJ1-5
TGTGCCAGCTCACCTCTGGGTAACACCGGGGAGCTGTTTTTT | CASSPLGNTGELFF | TRBV18 | NA | NA | TRBJ2-2